These T cell receptor beta chains were read from a single sample in a study of graft-versus-host responses after intestinal transplantation. Libraries were prepared by immunoSEQ multiplex PCR; TCRdb keeps only in-frame clonotypes and omits some of them. The sample contains around 6,200 clones, approximately 83% of which appear only once. The sequences come from ileum tissue, collected nearly 310 days after intestinal transplant. The receptors were sampled from a human patient who received an intestinal transplant, so some T cells may come from the graft donor. CDR3s include the opening cysteine and the closing phenylalanine or tryptophan. Each record gives: J gene, clone size, D gene, V gene, CDR3 protein, CDR3 DNA. The D gene is left open where the match is weak. Not all rows give a size; the values are once, few, many and, for expanded clones, a class.

J: TRBJ1-2; size: -; D: -; V: TRBV6-5; CDR3: CASSYSGGADGYTF; DNA: TGTGCCAGCAGTTACTCTGGGGGCGCGGATGGCTACACCTTC
J: TRBJ1-2; size: -; D: -; V: TRBV29-1; CDR3: CSVTAGTDYGYTF; DNA: TGCAGCGTCACTGCCGGGACCGACTATGGCTACACCTTC
J: TRBJ1-3; size: -; D: -; V: TRBV6-1; CDR3: CASSESTYRSSGNTIYF; DNA: TGTGCCAGCAGTGAATCGACATATCGCTCCTCTGGAAACACCATATATTTT
J: TRBJ1-2; size: -; D: -; V: TRBV28; CDR3: CASSRRTDGYTF; DNA: TGTGCCAGCAGCCGAAGGACGGATGGCTACACCTTC
J: TRBJ1-2; size: -; D: -; V: TRBV19; CDR3: CASSIQGDYGYTF; DNA: TGTGCCAGTAGTATACAGGGCGACTATGGCTACACCTTC
J: TRBJ2-7; size: -; D: -; V: TRBV4-1; CDR3: CASSQERGPEQYF; DNA: TGCGCCAGCAGCCAAGAGCGGGGGCCCGAGCAGTACTTC
J: TRBJ1-3; size: few; D: -; V: TRBV19; CDR3: CASSTLQGNTIYF; DNA: TGTGCCAGTAGTACTCTACAGGGAAACACCATATATTTT
J: TRBJ1-3; size: -; D: TRBD1; V: TRBV7-2; CDR3: CASTLSDRPPFSSGNTIYF; DNA: TGTGCCAGCACCTTATCGGACAGGCCACCCTTTAGCTCTGGAAACACCATATATTTT
J: TRBJ1-2; size: -; D: -; V: TRBV10-3; CDR3: CAISESAGTTYGYTF; DNA: TGTGCCATCAGTGAGTCTGCCGGGACAACCTATGGCTACACCTTC
J: TRBJ2-7; size: -; D: -; V: TRBV9; CDR3: CASSVGGDSYEQYF; DNA: TGTGCCAGCAGCGTAGGTGGGGACTCCTACGAGCAGTACTTC
J: TRBJ2-2; size: few; D: -; V: TRBV6-1; CDR3: CAGKGGPATGELFF; DNA: TGTGCCGGAAAGGGGGGCCCAGCGACCGGGGAGCTGTTTTTT
J: TRBJ1-5; size: -; D: -; V: TRBV12-2; CDR3: CASRLAWDRPSNQPQHF; DNA: TGTGCAAGTCGCTTAGCCTGGGACAGACCTAGCAATCAGCCCCAGCATTTT
J: TRBJ2-5; size: -; D: -; V: TRBV6-4; CDR3: CASSEVRGETQYF; DNA: TGTGCCAGCAGTGAAGTAAGGGGAGAGACCCAGTACTTC
J: TRBJ1-5; size: -; D: -; V: TRBV6-5; CDR3: CASSYGYDQPQHF; DNA: TGTGCCAGCAGTTATGGGTATGATCAGCCCCAGCATTTT
J: TRBJ2-4; size: -; D: -; V: TRBV19; CDR3: CASSLGRGGKNIQYF; DNA: TGTGCCAGTAGCCTCGGTAGAGGAGGGAAAAACATTCAGTACTTC
J: TRBJ2-2; size: -; D: TRBD2; V: TRBV29-1; CDR3: CSISGLDSGELFF; DNA: TGCAGCATCTCGGGACTAGATTCCGGGGAGCTGTTTTTT
J: TRBJ2-7; size: -; D: -; V: TRBV7-2; CDR3: CASSLAGVYEQYF; DNA: TGTGCCAGCAGCTTAGCGGGAGTTTACGAGCAGTACTTC
J: TRBJ2-2; size: once; D: -; V: TRBV5-4; CDR3: CASSSSPNTGELFF; DNA: TGTGCCAGCAGTTCTAGCCCGAACACCGGGGAGCTGTTTTTT
J: TRBJ1-6; size: once; D: -; V: TRBV7-3; CDR3: CASSLQSRFMGSPLHF; DNA: TGTGCCAGCAGCTTACAGTCGCGTTTTATGGGATCACCCCTCCACTTT
J: TRBJ2-7; size: few; D: TRBD2; V: TRBV6-6; CDR3: CASSTGTSGYEQYF; DNA: TGTGCCAGCAGTACCGGGACTAGCGGGTACGAGCAGTACTTC
J: TRBJ1-2; size: -; D: TRBD1; V: TRBV6-5; CDR3: CASSYRGQGNYGYTF; DNA: TGTGCCAGCAGTTACCGCGGACAGGGGAACTATGGCTACACCTTC
J: TRBJ2-1; size: -; D: -; V: TRBV19; CDR3: CASSIGHSYNEQFF; DNA: TGTGCCAGTAGTATAGGACACTCCTACAATGAGCAGTTCTTC
J: TRBJ2-7; size: -; D: TRBD1; V: TRBV6-5; CDR3: CASSLQGTQGGEQYF; DNA: TGTGCCAGCAGTTTACAGGGGACCCAGGGCGGCGAGCAGTACTTC
J: TRBJ1-1; size: -; D: -; V: TRBV5-1; CDR3: CASSLRQRGKAFF; DNA: TGCGCCAGCAGCTTGAGACAGAGGGGAAAAGCTTTCTTT
J: TRBJ1-1; size: -; D: -; V: TRBV6-5; CDR3: CASRSGTQNTEAFF; DNA: TGTGCCAGCAGATCCGGGACACAGAACACTGAAGCTTTCTTT
J: TRBJ2-3; size: -; D: TRBD2; V: TRBV6-1; CDR3: CASSDKAGGPDTQYF; DNA: TGTGCCAGCAGTGATAAAGCGGGAGGGCCAGATACGCAGTATTTT
J: TRBJ2-7; size: -; D: TRBD1; V: TRBV12-5; CDR3: CASGTDRGLYEQYF; DNA: TGTGCTAGTGGTACGGACAGGGGCCTGTACGAGCAGTACTTC
J: TRBJ1-5; size: once; D: -; V: TRBV29-1; CDR3: CSVEFGDNQPQHF; DNA: TGCAGCGTTGAATTCGGAGACAATCAGCCCCAGCATTTT
J: TRBJ2-7; size: -; D: -; V: TRBV28; CDR3: CASSLLPDGSYEQYF; DNA: TGTGCCAGCAGTTTATTACCCGACGGTTCCTACGAGCAGTACTTC
J: TRBJ2-1; size: -; D: TRBD2; V: TRBV5-1; CDR3: CASSFSIPRTSGSYNEQFF; DNA: TGCGCCAGCAGCTTCTCCATCCCGCGGACTAGCGGGTCGTACAATGAGCAGTTCTTC
J: TRBJ1-6; size: -; D: TRBD1; V: TRBV6-4; CDR3: CASGIGTVGSNSPLHF; DNA: TGTGCCAGTGGGATTGGGACAGTCGGCAGCAATTCACCCCTCCACTTT
J: TRBJ2-5; size: -; D: -; V: TRBV29-1; CDR3: CSPLGRRKETQYF; DNA: TGCAGCCCCCTGGGACGGCGAAAAGAGACCCAGTACTTC
J: TRBJ2-3; size: -; D: TRBD2; V: TRBV27; CDR3: CASSSLAGTTDTQYF; DNA: TGTGCCAGCAGTTCGCTAGCGGGGACCACAGATACGCAGTATTTT
J: TRBJ2-7; size: -; D: -; V: TRBV7-3; CDR3: CASSLMGSYEQYF; DNA: TGTGCCAGCAGCTTAATGGGATCCTACGAGCAGTACTTC
J: TRBJ2-5; size: -; D: -; V: TRBV29-1; CDR3: CSVEDWDQVQETQYF; DNA: TGCAGCGTTGAAGACTGGGACCAAGTCCAAGAGACCCAGTACTTC
J: TRBJ2-7; size: -; D: TRBD1; V: TRBV5-6; CDR3: CASSLAGTGYEQYF; DNA: TGTGCCAGCAGCTTGGCCGGGACAGGGTACGAGCAGTACTTC
J: TRBJ2-3; size: -; D: TRBD1; V: TRBV4-1; CDR3: CASSQDGAGGDTQYF; DNA: TGCGCCAGCAGCCAAGACGGAGCAGGGGGAGATACGCAGTATTTT
J: TRBJ2-7; size: -; D: TRBD2; V: TRBV11-2; CDR3: CASSLVRWEGGYEQYF; DNA: TGTGCCAGCAGCTTAGTTAGGTGGGAGGGAGGTTACGAGCAGTACTTC
J: TRBJ1-2; size: -; D: TRBD1; V: TRBV6-5; CDR3: CASSYEAGTVYGYTF; DNA: TGTGCCAGCAGTTATGAGGCCGGGACAGTCTATGGCTACACCTTC
J: TRBJ2-7; size: -; D: -; V: TRBV28; CDR3: CASSLDGLAAYEQYF; DNA: TGTGCCAGCAGTTTAGATGGACTGGCGGCTTACGAGCAGTACTTC
J: TRBJ1-4; size: -; D: TRBD1; V: TRBV7-2; CDR3: CASSPGTGFEKLFF; DNA: TGTGCCAGCAGCCCCGGGACAGGGTTTGAAAAACTGTTTTTT
J: TRBJ2-1; size: once; D: TRBD2; V: TRBV4-2; CDR3: CASSSRVGRSYNEQFF; DNA: TGTGCCAGCAGCTCACGGGTCGGGAGGTCGTACAATGAGCAGTTCTTC
J: TRBJ1-1; size: few; D: -; V: TRBV5-1; CDR3: CASSLRWGEEWNTEAFF; DNA: TGCGCCAGCAGCTTGAGGTGGGGGGAGGAATGGAACACTGAAGCTTTCTTT
J: TRBJ1-2; size: -; D: -; V: TRBV6-1; CDR3: CASSEGWGSYYGYTF; DNA: TGTGCCAGCAGTGAAGGTTGGGGGTCCTACTATGGCTACACCTTC
J: TRBJ2-2; size: -; D: TRBD2; V: TRBV7-3; CDR3: CASSLSLAGAPTGELFF; DNA: TGTGCCAGCAGCTTAAGCCTAGCGGGAGCCCCCACCGGGGAGCTGTTTTTT
J: TRBJ2-4; size: -; D: TRBD2; V: TRBV5-1; CDR3: CASSLGLAGVIAKNIQYF; DNA: TGCGCCAGCAGCTTGGGACTAGCGGGGGTTATAGCCAAAAACATTCAGTACTTC
J: TRBJ2-7; size: -; D: TRBD2; V: TRBV4-2; CDR3: CASSQDRLAGGTYEQYF; DNA: TGTGCCAGCAGCCAAGATCGTCTAGCGGGAGGCACCTACGAGCAGTACTTC
J: TRBJ1-5; size: -; D: -; V: TRBV23-1; CDR3: CDSSQSVKVEELPGNQPQHF; DNA: TGCGACAGCAGTCAATCCGTGAAAGTTGAGGAGTTGCCGGGCAATCAGCCCCAGCATTTT
J: TRBJ2-3; size: once; D: -; V: TRBV6-1; CDR3: CASSEFSGGGTDTQYF; DNA: TGTGCCAGCAGTGAATTCTCGGGGGGCGGCACAGATACGCAGTATTTT